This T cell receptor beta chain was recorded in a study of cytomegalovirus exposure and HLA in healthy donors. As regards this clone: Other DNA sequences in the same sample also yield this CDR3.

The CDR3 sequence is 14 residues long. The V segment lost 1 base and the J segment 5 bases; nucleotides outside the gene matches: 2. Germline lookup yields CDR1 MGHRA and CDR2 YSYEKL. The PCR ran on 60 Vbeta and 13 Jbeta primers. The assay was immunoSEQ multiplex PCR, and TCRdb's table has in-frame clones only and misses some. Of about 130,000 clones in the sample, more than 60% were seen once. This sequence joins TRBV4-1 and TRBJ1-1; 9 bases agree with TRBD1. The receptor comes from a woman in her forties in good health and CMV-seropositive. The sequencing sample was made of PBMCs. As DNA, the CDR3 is TGCGCCAGCAGCCAAGGACAGGGGGGGACTGAAGCTTTCTTT. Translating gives CASSQGQGGTEAFF.